The sequence of this T cell receptor beta chain was determined in a study of cytomegalovirus exposure and HLA in healthy donors. The study, taken as a whole, reports: Researchers catalogued under 200 TCR beta chains as cytomegalovirus-associated.

The CDR3 covers 13 residues. Germline V gene data show CDR1 as MNHNS and CDR2 as SASEGT. Unmatched junction bases numbered 5, after V lost 7 bases and J lost 3 bases. On this clone: The antigen is undetermined.

Generated by immunoSEQ multiplex PCR, the TCRdb table keeps only in-frame clones and is missing some. The top ten hold 4% to 4.5% of the sample, which has around 150,000 clones, roughly 91% seen once. The sample was PBMCs. The TCR sequence derives from a man in his late teens or twenties in good health and CMV-seropositive. The chain couples TRBV6-1 to TRBJ1-2; the match to TRBD1 covers 7 bases. The CDR3 DNA sequence: TGTGCCAGCAAACAGGGGACCTACTATGGCTACACCTTC. Translating it yields CASKQGTYYGYTF.